The rows below give T cell receptor beta chains drawn from one sample of a study. Data came from immunoSEQ multiplex PCR; TCRdb stores just in-frame clones and leaves some out. The top ten hold approximately 12% of the sample, which has around 50,000 clones, 90% to 95% seen once. The sample was PBMCs. These TCRs come from a man aged 40-49 years with rheumatoid arthritis. CDR3s include the opening cysteine and the closing phenylalanine or tryptophan. A D gene is named only where the DNA matches it firmly. Only some rows state a clone size, as once, few, many or a class for expanded clones.

D,V,J,size,length,DNA,CDR3
.,TRBV11-1,TRBJ1-1,once,13,TGTGCCAGCAGCTTCACGGGGACGTCTGAAGCTTTCTTT,CASSFTGTSEAFF
.,TRBV6-2/TRBV6-3,TRBJ1-1,.,12,TGTGCCAGCAGTTACTCGTGGGAGTCAGCTTTCTTT,CASSYSWESAFF
.,TRBV6-5,TRBJ2-3,.,14,TGTGCCAGCAGTACCAGGGACGCCACAGATACGCAGTATTTT,CASSTRDATDTQYF
.,TRBV4-1,TRBJ1-1,.,14,TGCGCCAGCAGTCACTGGGGGTTAAACACTGAAGCTTTCTTT,CASSHWGLNTEAFF
.,TRBV7-8,TRBJ2-3,.,14,TGTGCCAGCAGCCCGCGGGGCGGGCCAGATACGCAGTATTTT,CASSPRGGPDTQYF
.,TRBV4-2,TRBJ2-2,.,14,TGTGCCAGCAGCCAAGATAAGAACACCGGGGAGCTGTTTTTT,CASSQDKNTGELFF
.,TRBV27,TRBJ1-6,.,14,TGTGCCAGCAGGACCCAGGGGACTAATTCACCCCTCCACTTT,CASRTQGTNSPLHF
.,TRBV7-9,TRBJ2-7,once,14,TGTGCCAGCAGCCCGAAGGTTCTCTCCTACGAGCAGTACTTC,CASSPKVLSYEQYF
.,TRBV19,TRBJ2-4,.,13,TGTGCCAGTAGTGGGGACCTCCAAAACATTCAGTACTTC,CASSGDLQNIQYF
TRBD2,TRBV20-1,TRBJ2-1,.,14,TGCAGTGCTAGTAGGCCGGGACTAGCTGGTGAGCAGTTCTTC,CSASRPGLAGEQFF
.,TRBV7-3,TRBJ2-1,.,21,TGTGCCAGCAGCTTAAACCCCCGGAACCTGAAAGATGGAAACTCCTACAATGAGCAGTTCTTC,CASSLNPRNLKDGNSYNEQFF
.,TRBV5-1,TRBJ2-3,.,15,TGCGCCAGCAGCTCATGGGGGGCCCGGACAGATACGCAGTATTTT,CASSSWGARTDTQYF
.,TRBV7-6,TRBJ1-5,.,15,TGTGCCAGCAGCCCGGGGGGCCTTAGCAATCAGCCCCAGCATTTT,CASSPGGLSNQPQHF
.,TRBV7-3,TRBJ1-1,.,14,TGTGCCAGCAGCTTTAGGGGAGGAATCACTGAAGCTTTCTTT,CASSFRGGITEAFF
.,TRBV30,TRBJ2-4,.,16,TGTGCCTGGAGTGTATGGGATGATTTAGCCAAAAACATTCAGTACTTC,CAWSVWDDLAKNIQYF
.,TRBV29-1,TRBJ2-7,.,15,TGCAGCGTTGAAGTACCTAGCGTGAGCTCCTACGAGCAGTACTTC,CSVEVPSVSSYEQYF
.,TRBV6-5,TRBJ2-7,.,15,TGTGCCAGCAGCACGGGCAGGTTAAGGGACTACGAGCAGTACTTC,CASSTGRLRDYEQYF
TRBD1,TRBV6-5,TRBJ1-3,.,14,TGTGCCAGCAGTCGACAGGGGGGCGGAAACACCATATATTTT,CASSRQGGGNTIYF
.,TRBV10-3,TRBJ2-2,.,12,TGTGCCATCGGGCCTTACACCGGGGAGCTGTTTTTT,CAIGPYTGELFF
.,TRBV12-3/TRBV12-4,TRBJ2-2,.,13,TGTGCCAGCAGCCAATCTCTCACCGGGGAGCTGTTTTTT,CASSQSLTGELFF
.,TRBV6-5,TRBJ2-7,.,15,TGTGCCAGCAGTTACTCTGGGGGCTCCAAGTACGAGCAGTACTTC,CASSYSGGSKYEQYF
.,TRBV3-1/TRBV3-2,TRBJ2-1,.,16,TGTGCCAGCAGCCAAGATAAACTAGACTCCTACAATGAGCAGTTCTTC,CASSQDKLDSYNEQFF
TRBD2,TRBV7-2,TRBJ2-7,.,14,TGTGCCAGCAGCTTGCCCGGGGGGGTATACGAGCAGTACTTC,CASSLPGGVYEQYF